This TCR beta chain was identified in a study of T cells in localized non-small cell lung cancer. Concerning this clone: Its specificity is not known.

This table comes from immunoSEQ multiplex PCR, and its TCRdb copy is limited to in-frame clones, with some not included. The table lists tens of thousands of clones, 85% to 90% of them singletons. General study results and limits: Paired adjacent lung recovered a median around 62 of the top 100 tumor clones. Uninvolved adjacent lung, not tumor, had the highest T cell clonality.

The TCR sequence derives from a man aged 40 to 75 with stage I lung adenocarcinoma. The sample here was peripheral blood, taken before any cancer treatment.

CDR3 sequence: CASSSPRDGGAQYF. In DNA, the CDR3 is TGTGCCAGCAGCTCTCCTCGGGACGGCGGGGCCCAGTACTTC. The V and J genes are TRBV11-2 and TRBJ2-5; TRBD2 might be the D (6 bases). This CDR3 region has 14 residues. Trimming pared 4 bases from V and 9 bases from J, leaving 18 bases between. CDR1 is SGHAT, CDR2 FQNNGV, per germline. Variable domain in full (rest from reference TRBV11-2 and TRBJ2-5): EAGVAQSPRYKIIEKRQSVAFWCNPISGHATLYWYQQILGQGPKLLIQFQNNGVVDDSQLPKDRFSAERLKGVDSTLKIQPAKLEDSAVYLCASSSPRDGGAQYFGPGTRLLVL.